What follows are 25 T cell receptor beta chains derived from one specimen sequenced in a study of blood T cell repertoires in COVID-19 (dated by TCRdb to the early 2020s). Library preparation employed the immunoSEQ multiplex PCR assay. As stored in TCRdb, this immuneACCESS dataset retains in-frame rearrangements with V and J assigned. A fraction of the clones does not appear; measured against another copy, unresolved V genes explain less than half of the discrepancy, and the remainder lacks a known reason. Across this sample there are about 180,000 clones, with roughly 88% seen only once. About 9.6% of the sample goes to the ten largest clones. Sequences were obtained from PBMCs or T cells enriched from blood (not recorded which). Receptors were obtained from a woman aged 25 to 39 who had recovered from COVID-19.

V and J are TRBV3-1 (or the pseudogene TRBV3-2) and TRBJ2-1; 7 nucleotides agree with TRBD2. The germline CDR1 and CDR2 sequences are LGHDT and YNNKEL (reference sequence). The CDR3 spans 15 residues. V was pared by 0 bases and J by 8 bases, with 7 bases of the junction left unmatched. CDR3 bases: TGTGCCAGCAGCCAAGACCCGACTAGCAGCTATGAGCAGTTCTTC. Amino acid sequence: CASSQDPTSSYEQFF.

The rearrangement joins TRBV6-5 to TRBJ1-2; tentatively, D is TRBD1 (5 bases). V lost 7 bases and J 4 bases, leaving 16 bases between the germline ends. CDR1 is MNHEY, CDR2 SVGAGI, per germline. This CDR3 contains 14 residues. CDR3 nucleotides: TGTGCCAGCACCCGGACGACAGCCTCCTATGGCTACACCTTC. Translated, it gives CASTRTTASYGYTF.

This clone was seen more than once but under ten times. The J gene is TRBJ2-7, the V gene TRBV7-9; 7 bases align to TRBD1. Germline CDR1 reads SEHNR; CDR2 reads FQNEAQ (reference sequence). Trimming removed 6 bases from V and 0 bases from J; junction bases left unmatched: 2. This CDR3 spans 13 amino acids. For the CDR3, the DNA is TGTGCCAGCAGGGCAGGGGGCTCCTACGAGCAGTACTTC. Encoded protein: CASRAGGSYEQYF.

This chain joins TRBV5-4 and TRBJ2-7, with 13 bases fitting TRBD2. Germline trimming cut 5 bases from V and 3 bases from J; bases unmatched to any gene: 8. The CDR3 consists of 16 residues. Germline V gives CDR1 SGHNT, CDR2 YYREEE (reference sequence). CDR3 loop: CASRMGLAGNNYEQYF. CDR3 coding DNA: TGTGCCAGCAGGATGGGACTAGCGGGGAATAACTACGAGCAGTACTTC. Together with reference TRBV5-4 and TRBJ2-7, the CDR3 gives the full variable domain: ETGVTQSPTHLIKTRGQQVTLRCSSQSGHNTVSWYQQALGQGPQFIFQYYREEENGRGNFPPRFSGLQFPNYSSELNVNALELDDSALYLCASRMGLAGNNYEQYFGPGTRLTVT.

This chain uses TRBV6-5 with TRBJ2-3; 8 bases match TRBD1. V lost 2 bases to trimming and J lost 5 bases; unmatched junction nucleotides: 6. The CDR3 totals 15 residues. CDR1 is MNHEY, CDR2 SVGAGI, per germline. The CDR3 nucleotides read TGTGCCAGCAGTTACGGCAGGGGGCGGGAAGATACGCAGTATTTT. It translates to CASSYGRGREDTQYF.

V and J are TRBV2 and TRBJ2-4; D is possibly TRBD1 (5 bases). The CDR3 is 13 residues long. CDR1 and CDR2 from the germline V gene are SNHLY and FYNNEI. Trimming pared 7 bases from V and 8 bases from J, leaving 15 bases between. The CDR3 sequence is CASKATERDIQYF. Written as DNA, the CDR3 is TGTGCCAGCAAAGCGACAGAAAGGGACATTCAGTACTTC.

This chain connects TRBV7-9 to TRBJ2-4; D remains ambiguous. V was clipped by 4 bases and J by 0 bases, with 4 bases between them. Germline loops: CDR1 SEHNR, CDR2 FQNEAQ (reference sequence). The CDR3 is 13 residues long. This CDR3 is CASSSIAKNIQYF. The DNA of the CDR3 is TGTGCCAGCAGCTCCATAGCCAAAAACATTCAGTACTTC.

The chain joins TRBV28 to TRBJ1-1; 9 bases are a match to TRBD1. Germline-derived CDR1 and CDR2 are MDHEN and SYDVKM. This CDR3 spans 15 amino acids. The V gene end was trimmed by 5 bases and the J gene end by 5 bases; junction bases not matched to a gene: 9. CDR3 amino acids: CASSTERQGGTEAFF. The DNA for the CDR3 is TGTGCCAGCAGTACCGAGCGACAGGGGGGGACTGAAGCTTTCTTT.

This chain links TRBV5-1 with TRBJ1-6; TRBD1 is a possible D gene (5 bases). This CDR3 contains 17 residues. Germline lookup yields CDR1 SGHRS and CDR2 YFSETQ. Trimming took 1 base from V and 4 from J, leaving 15 bases between them. The CDR3 region is CASSLLFGGDYNSPLHF. The DNA for the CDR3 is TGCGCCAGCAGCTTGTTGTTCGGAGGGGATTATAATTCACCCCTCCACTTT.

Details on this clone: An end of the junction does not agree with germline; a read error may underlie this. The rearrangement uses TRBV7-2 and TRBJ1-3, with 8 nucleotides matching TRBD1. From germline, CDR1 is SGHTA and CDR2 FQGNSA. This CDR3 contains 16 residues. The CDR3 here is CASNLGQGYSGNTIYF. The CDR3 DNA reads TGTGCCAGCAACTTAGGACAGGGCTACTCTGGAAACACCATATATTTT.

The CDR3 loop reads CASSSTGTGVYTEAFF. The CDR3, as DNA: TGTGCCAGCAGCTCAACCGGGACAGGGGTGTACACTGAAGCTTTCTTT. V gene TRBV7-8 combines with J gene TRBJ1-1; 10 positions match TRBD1. Germline CDR1 is SGHVS and CDR2 is FQNEAQ. The CDR3 loop spans 16 amino acids. Trimming cost V 4 bases and J 3 bases; bases outside gene matches: 8.

The chain carries TRBV28 and TRBJ1-1; 9 positions agree with TRBD1. This CDR3 has 18 amino acids. The V gene end was trimmed by 5 bases and the J gene end by 0 bases; junction bases not matched to a gene: 13. Germline V gene sequence: CDR1 MDHEN, CDR2 SYDVKM. The CDR3 is CASSEVSGQGILNTEAFF. The CDR3 DNA follows: TGTGCCAGCAGTGAGGTATCCGGACAGGGGATCCTGAACACTGAAGCTTTCTTT.

The sample holds one count of this clone. The V and J genes are TRBV29-1 and TRBJ2-7; 8 bases match TRBD1. The CDR3 runs to 14 residues. The V gene end was trimmed by 0 bases and the J gene end by 2 bases; junction bases not matched to a gene: 3. Germline V gene sequence: CDR1 SQVTM, CDR2 ANQGSEA. Here the CDR3 DNA reads TGCAGCGTTGAAGACAGGGGGCGCCCCTACGAGCAGTACTTC. Protein sequence: CSVEDRGRPYEQYF.

This chain joins TRBV21-1 and TRBJ2-7; no check of the table's D call, TRBD1, against the DNA was made. TRBV21-1 is annotated as a pseudogene. This CDR3 region has 15 residues. CDR3 region: CASSPSMQGAGEQYF. The CDR3 DNA is TGTGCCAGCAGCCCAAGCATGCAGGGGGCGGGAGAGCAGTACTTC.

This clone has a handful of counts. The rearrangement uses TRBV5-4 and TRBJ1-6, with TRBD1 matching over 7 bases. The germline V gene has CDR1 SGHNT and CDR2 YYREEE (reference sequence). CDR3 length: 13 residues. V shed 4 bases, J shed 14 bases, and the junction held 9 bases outside the gene matches. The CDR3 protein is CASSPGQARTLHF. For the CDR3, the DNA is TGTGCCAGCAGCCCAGGACAGGCAAGGACCCTCCACTTT.

The chain has TRBV5-1 and TRBJ2-7; TRBD2 matches at 7 bases. The CDR3 sequence is 17 residues long. V gave up 1 base and J gave up 3 bases; unmatched junction bases: 13. Per germline, CDR1 SGHRS and CDR2 YFSETQ. CDR3 in amino acids: CASSLTPIAGGVYEQYF. The CDR3 DNA reads as TGCGCCAGCAGCTTGACGCCTATAGCGGGTGGCGTCTACGAGCAGTACTTC.

This clone was counted between two and nine times. The chain has TRBV14 and TRBJ2-1, with D uncertain. The CDR3 extends over 11 amino acids. Germline CDR1 reads SGHDN; CDR2 reads FVKESK. V was trimmed by 2 bases and J by 6 bases, leaving 2 bases between them. The CDR3 DNA sequence: TGTGCCAGCAGCCAACTCAATGAGCAGTTCTTC. Protein: CASSQLNEQFF.

The chain combines TRBV2 with TRBJ2-7; a weak D match, TRBD2 (5 bases). Deletions cut 7 bases from V and 7 bases from J, with 11 bases between. Germline loops: CDR1 SNHLY, CDR2 FYNNEI. CDR3 size: 11 residues. In DNA form, the CDR3 reads TGTGCCAGCAATTATCCGGGGGAGCAGTACTTC. Amino acids: CASNYPGEQYF.

The chain links TRBV28 to TRBJ2-7, with D possibly being TRBD1 (5 bases). Trimming removed 5 bases from V and 1 base from J, with 6 bases in between. The CDR3 sequence is 12 residues long. Germline-derived CDR1 and CDR2 are MDHEN and SYDVKM. The CDR3 nucleotides are TGTGCCAGCAGTCAGGGTTCCTACGAGCAGTACTTC. Its protein product is CASSQGSYEQYF. The entire variable domain, with the rest obtained from reference TRBV28 and TRBJ2-7, is as follows: DVKVTQSSRYLVKRTGEKVFLECVQDMDHENMFWYRQDPGLGLRLIYFSYDVKMKEKGDIPEGYSVSREKKERFSLILESASTNQTSMYLCASSQGSYEQYFGPGTRLTVT.

The J gene is TRBJ1-3, the V gene TRBV6-1, with D uncertain. The CDR3 contains 17 residues. V shed 1 base and J shed 0 bases, with 13 bases lying between them. Germline-derived CDR1 and CDR2 are MNHNS and SASEGT. This CDR3 is CASSEGGESYSGNTIYF. CDR3 nucleotide sequence: TGTGCCAGCAGTGAAGGTGGGGAGTCCTACTCTGGAAACACCATATATTTT.

This clone was observed a single time. The chain is built from TRBV6-4 and TRBJ2-1; possibly TRBD2 for D (5 bases). The germline V gene encodes CDR1 MRHNA and CDR2 SNTAGT. The CDR3 is 14 amino acids. With 0 bases removed from V and 5 bases from J, the gap between germline ends came to 8 bases. The CDR3 DNA follows: TGTGCCAGCAGTGACTCGGAGGTTAACAATGAGCAGTTCTTC. The encoded protein is CASSDSEVNNEQFF.

The chain employs TRBV15 and TRBJ2-5; 8 positions match TRBD2. Germline CDR1 LNHNV, CDR2 YYDKDF (reference sequence). V lost 0 bases and J lost 2; bases outside the gene matches: 11. This CDR3 has 18 amino acids. The CDR3 nucleotides are TGTGCCACCAGCAGAGACCTCCCTGAGACTAGCGCACAAGAGACCCAGTACTTC. It is translated as CATSRDLPETSAQETQYF.

V gene TRBV11-2 combines with J gene TRBJ1-2, with 8 nucleotides matching TRBD1. Germline CDR1 and CDR2: SGHAT and FQNNGV. The CDR3 spans 14 residues. V lost 4 bases and J lost 7; bases outside the gene matches: 8. In DNA form, the CDR3 reads TGTGCCAGCAGCTCCGTGACAGGGGTCTTTGGCTACACCTTC. It translates to CASSSVTGVFGYTF.

The V call is TRBV2, the J call TRBJ1-5; possible D gene TRBD1, 6 bases. CDR1 and CDR2 (germline): SNHLY, FYNNEI. Trimming left V 5 bases short and J 2 bases short, with 13 bases between. The CDR3 spans 15 residues. The CDR3 loop reads CASSSRAGGNQPQHF. The CDR3 nucleotides are TGTGCCAGCAGTTCTAGGGCAGGGGGCAATCAGCCCCAGCATTTT.

This clone was seen just once. The chain links TRBV7-9 to TRBJ2-2, with 8 bases matching TRBD1. Germline CDR1 reads SEHNR; CDR2 reads FQNEAQ (reference sequence). There are 15 residues in the CDR3. V lost 3 bases, J lost 7 bases, and 7 bases stayed unmatched. In DNA form, the CDR3 reads TGTGCCAGCAGCTTGGGCAGGGGGCAAGACGGGGAGCTGTTTTTT. Translated, it gives CASSLGRGQDGELFF.